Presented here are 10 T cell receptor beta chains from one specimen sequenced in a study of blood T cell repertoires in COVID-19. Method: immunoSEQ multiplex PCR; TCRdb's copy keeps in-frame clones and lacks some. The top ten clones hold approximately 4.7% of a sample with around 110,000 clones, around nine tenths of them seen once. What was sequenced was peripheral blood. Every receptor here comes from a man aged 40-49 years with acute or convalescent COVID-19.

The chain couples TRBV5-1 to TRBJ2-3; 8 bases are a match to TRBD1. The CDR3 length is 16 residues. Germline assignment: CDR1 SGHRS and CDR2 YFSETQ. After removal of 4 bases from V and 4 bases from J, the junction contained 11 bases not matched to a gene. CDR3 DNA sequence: TGCGCCAGCAGCCCACAGGGGGGCGTTGTGGCAGATACGCAGTATTTT. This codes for CASSPQGGVVADTQYF.

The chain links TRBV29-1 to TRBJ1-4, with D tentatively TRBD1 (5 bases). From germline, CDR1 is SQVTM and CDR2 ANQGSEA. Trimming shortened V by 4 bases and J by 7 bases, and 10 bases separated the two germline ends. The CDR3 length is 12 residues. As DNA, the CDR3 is TGCAGCGTTGGCAGGGCAGGTGAAAAACTGTTTTTT. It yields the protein CSVGRAGEKLFF.

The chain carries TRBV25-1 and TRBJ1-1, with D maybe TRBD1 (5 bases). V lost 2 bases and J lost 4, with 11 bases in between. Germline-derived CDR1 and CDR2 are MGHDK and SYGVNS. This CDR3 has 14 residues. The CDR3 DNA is TGTGCCAGCAGTGAACCTTCGCAGGGCACTGAAGCTTTCTTT. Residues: CASSEPSQGTEAFF.

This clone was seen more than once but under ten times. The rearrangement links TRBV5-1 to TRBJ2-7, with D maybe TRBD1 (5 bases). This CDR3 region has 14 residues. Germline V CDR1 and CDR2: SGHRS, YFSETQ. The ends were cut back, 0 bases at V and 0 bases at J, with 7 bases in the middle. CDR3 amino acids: CASSLGTHSYEQYF. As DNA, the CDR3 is TGCGCCAGCAGCTTGGGGACACACTCCTACGAGCAGTACTTC. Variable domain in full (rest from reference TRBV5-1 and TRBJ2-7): KAGVTQTPRYLIKTRGQQVTLSCSPISGHRSVSWYQQTPGQGLQFLFEYFSETQRNKGNFPGRFSGRQFSNSRSEMNVSTLELGDSALYLCASSLGTHSYEQYFGPGTRLTVT.

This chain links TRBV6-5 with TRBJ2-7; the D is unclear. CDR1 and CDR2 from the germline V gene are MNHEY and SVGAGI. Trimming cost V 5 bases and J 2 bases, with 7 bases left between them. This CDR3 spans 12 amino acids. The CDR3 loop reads CASSPTTYEQYF. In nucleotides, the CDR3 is TGTGCCAGCAGTCCTACGACCTACGAGCAGTACTTC.

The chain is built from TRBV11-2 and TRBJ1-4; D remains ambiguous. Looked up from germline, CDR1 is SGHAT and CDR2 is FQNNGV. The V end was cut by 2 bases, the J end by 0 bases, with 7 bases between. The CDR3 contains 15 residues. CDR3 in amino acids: CASSLFGSTNEKLFF. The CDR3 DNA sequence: TGTGCCAGCAGCTTATTCGGTTCAACTAATGAAAAACTGTTTTTT.

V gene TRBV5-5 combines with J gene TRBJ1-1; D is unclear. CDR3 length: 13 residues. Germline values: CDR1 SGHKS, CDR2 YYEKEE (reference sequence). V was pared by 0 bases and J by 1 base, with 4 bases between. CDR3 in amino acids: CASSLAGNTEAFF. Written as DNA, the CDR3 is TGTGCCAGCAGCTTGGCGGGGAACACTGAAGCTTTCTTT.

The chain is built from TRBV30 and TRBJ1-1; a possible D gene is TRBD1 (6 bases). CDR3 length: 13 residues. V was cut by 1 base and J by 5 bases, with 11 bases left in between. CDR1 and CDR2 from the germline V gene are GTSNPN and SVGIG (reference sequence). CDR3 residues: CAWSGDIGTEAFF. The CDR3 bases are TGTGCCTGGAGTGGGGACATAGGAACTGAAGCTTTCTTT.

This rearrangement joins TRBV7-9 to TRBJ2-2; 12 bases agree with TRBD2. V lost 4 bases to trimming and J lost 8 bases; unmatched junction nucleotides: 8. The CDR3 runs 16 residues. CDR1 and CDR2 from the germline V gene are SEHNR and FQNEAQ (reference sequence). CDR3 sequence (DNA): TGTGCCAGCAGCTCACCGGGACTAGCGGGTTTTGGGGAGCTGTTTTTT. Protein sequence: CASSSPGLAGFGELFF.

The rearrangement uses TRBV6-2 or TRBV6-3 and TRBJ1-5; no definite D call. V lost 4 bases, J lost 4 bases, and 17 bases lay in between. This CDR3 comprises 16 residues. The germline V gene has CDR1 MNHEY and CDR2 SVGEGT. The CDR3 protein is CASSSEDGYSNQPQHF. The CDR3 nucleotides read TGTGCCAGCAGTTCGGAGGACGGATACTCAAATCAGCCCCAGCATTTT.